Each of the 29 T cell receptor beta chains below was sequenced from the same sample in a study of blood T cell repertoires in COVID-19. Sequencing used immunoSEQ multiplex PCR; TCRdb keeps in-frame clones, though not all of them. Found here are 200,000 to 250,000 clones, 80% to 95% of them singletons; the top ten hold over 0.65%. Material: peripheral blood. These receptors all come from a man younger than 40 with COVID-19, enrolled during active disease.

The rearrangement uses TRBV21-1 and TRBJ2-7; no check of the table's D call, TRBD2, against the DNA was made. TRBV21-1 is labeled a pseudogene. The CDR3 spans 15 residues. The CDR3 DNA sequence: TGTGCCAGCAGCAAAGAATCTTCGAGCTCCTACGAGCAGTACTTC. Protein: CASSKESSSSYEQYF.

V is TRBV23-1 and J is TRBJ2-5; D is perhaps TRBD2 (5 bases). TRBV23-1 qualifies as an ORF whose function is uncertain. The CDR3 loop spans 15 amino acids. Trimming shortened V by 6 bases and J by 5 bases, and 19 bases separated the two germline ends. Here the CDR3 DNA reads TGCGCCAGCAGCCCCTGGACGGGCAGAGGGGAGACCCAGTACTTC. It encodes CASSPWTGRGETQYF.

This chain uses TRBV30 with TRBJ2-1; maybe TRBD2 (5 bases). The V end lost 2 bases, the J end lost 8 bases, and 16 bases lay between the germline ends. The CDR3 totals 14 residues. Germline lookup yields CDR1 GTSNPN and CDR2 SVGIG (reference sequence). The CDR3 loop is CAWSLWTGRYEQFF. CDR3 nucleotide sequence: TGTGCCTGGAGTTTGTGGACGGGGAGATATGAGCAGTTCTTC.

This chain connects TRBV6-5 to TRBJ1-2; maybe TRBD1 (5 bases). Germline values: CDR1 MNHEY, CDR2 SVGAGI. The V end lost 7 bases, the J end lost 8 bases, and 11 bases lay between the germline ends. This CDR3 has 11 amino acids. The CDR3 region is CASKGAFGYTF. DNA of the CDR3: TGTGCCAGCAAAGGGGCGTTCGGCTACACCTTC.

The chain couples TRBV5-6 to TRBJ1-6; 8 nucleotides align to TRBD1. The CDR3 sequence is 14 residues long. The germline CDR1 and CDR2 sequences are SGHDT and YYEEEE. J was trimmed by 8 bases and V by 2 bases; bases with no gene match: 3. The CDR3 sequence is CASSFETGDSPLHF. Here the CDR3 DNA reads TGTGCCAGCAGCTTTGAGACAGGGGATTCACCCCTCCACTTT.

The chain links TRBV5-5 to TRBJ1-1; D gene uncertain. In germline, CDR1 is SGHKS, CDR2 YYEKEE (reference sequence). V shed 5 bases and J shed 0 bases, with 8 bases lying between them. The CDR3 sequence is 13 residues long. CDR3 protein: CASRNEMNTEAFF. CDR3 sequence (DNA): TGTGCCAGCAGAAACGAGATGAACACTGAAGCTTTCTTT.

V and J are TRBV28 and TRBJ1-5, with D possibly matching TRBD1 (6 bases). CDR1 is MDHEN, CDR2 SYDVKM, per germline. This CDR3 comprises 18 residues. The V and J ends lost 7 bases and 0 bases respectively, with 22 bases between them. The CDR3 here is CASIKPGQTLYSNQPQHF. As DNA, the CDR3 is TGTGCCAGCATAAAACCTGGACAGACACTTTATAGCAATCAGCCCCAGCATTTT.

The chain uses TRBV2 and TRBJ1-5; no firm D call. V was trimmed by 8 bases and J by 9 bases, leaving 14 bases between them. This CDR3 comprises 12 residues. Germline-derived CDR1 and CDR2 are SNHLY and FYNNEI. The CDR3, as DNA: TGTGCCAGCCGCGAGCTAAGCCCGCCCCAGCATTTT. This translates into CASRELSPPQHF.

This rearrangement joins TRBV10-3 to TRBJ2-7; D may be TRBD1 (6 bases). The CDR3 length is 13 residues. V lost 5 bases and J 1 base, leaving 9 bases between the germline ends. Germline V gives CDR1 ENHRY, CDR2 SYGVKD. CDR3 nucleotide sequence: TGTGCCATCAGTCTGGACAGTTCCTACGAGCAGTACTTC. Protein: CAISLDSSYEQYF.

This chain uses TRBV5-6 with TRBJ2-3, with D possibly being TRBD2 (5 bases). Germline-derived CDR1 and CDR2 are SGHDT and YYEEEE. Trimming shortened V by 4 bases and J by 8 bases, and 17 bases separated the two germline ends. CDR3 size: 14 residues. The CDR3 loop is CASSPRLTLGTQYF. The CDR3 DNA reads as TGTGCCAGCAGCCCCCGACTAACCCTAGGTACGCAGTATTTT.

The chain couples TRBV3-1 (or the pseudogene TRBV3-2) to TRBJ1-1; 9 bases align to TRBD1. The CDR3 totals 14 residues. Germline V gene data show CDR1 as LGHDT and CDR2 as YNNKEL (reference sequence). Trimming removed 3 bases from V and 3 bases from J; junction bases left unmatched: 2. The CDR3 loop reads CASSQTGGDTEAFF. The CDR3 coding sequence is TGTGCCAGCAGCCAGACAGGGGGAGACACTGAAGCTTTCTTT.

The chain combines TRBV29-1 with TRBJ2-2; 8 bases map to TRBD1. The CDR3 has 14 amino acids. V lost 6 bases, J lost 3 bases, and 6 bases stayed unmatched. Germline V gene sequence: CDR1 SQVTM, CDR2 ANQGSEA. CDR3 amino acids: CSVKTGAHTGELFF. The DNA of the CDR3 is TGCAGCGTCAAGACAGGGGCCCACACCGGGGAGCTGTTTTTT.

The CDR3 DNA sequence: TGTGCCACGCAGTCAACAGGGGGCGCGGGCGGGGAGCTGTTTTTT. This sequence encodes CATQSTGGAGGELFF. V usage is TRBV10-3 and J usage is TRBJ2-2; TRBD1 matches at 9 bases. This CDR3 has 15 residues. CDR1 and CDR2 from the germline V gene are ENHRY and SYGVKD. The junction had 13 bases not matched to a gene; V was cut back by 10 bases and J by 7 bases.

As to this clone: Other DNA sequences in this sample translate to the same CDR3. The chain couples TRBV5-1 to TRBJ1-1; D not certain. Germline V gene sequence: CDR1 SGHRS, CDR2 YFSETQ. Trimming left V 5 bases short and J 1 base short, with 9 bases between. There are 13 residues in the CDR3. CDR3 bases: TGCGCCAGCAGAGGACTCACGAACACTGAAGCTTTCTTT. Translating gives CASRGLTNTEAFF.

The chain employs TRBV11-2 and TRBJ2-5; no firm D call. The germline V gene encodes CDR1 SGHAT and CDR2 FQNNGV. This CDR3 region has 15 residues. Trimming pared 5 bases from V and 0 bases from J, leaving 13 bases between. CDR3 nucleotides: TGTGCCAGCAGCCTACTGGTCCAAGACCAAGAGACCCAGTACTTC. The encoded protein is CASSLLVQDQETQYF.

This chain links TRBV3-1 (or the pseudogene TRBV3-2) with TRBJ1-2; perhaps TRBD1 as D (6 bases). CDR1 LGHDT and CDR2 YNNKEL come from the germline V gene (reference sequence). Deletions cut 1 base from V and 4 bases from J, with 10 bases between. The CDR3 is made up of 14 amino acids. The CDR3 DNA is TGTGCCAGCAGCCAAGGGGGGCAGGCCTATGGCTACACCTTC. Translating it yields CASSQGGQAYGYTF.

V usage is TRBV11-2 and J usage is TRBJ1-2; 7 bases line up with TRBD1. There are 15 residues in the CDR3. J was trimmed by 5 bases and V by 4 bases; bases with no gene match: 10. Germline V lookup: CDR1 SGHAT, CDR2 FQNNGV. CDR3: CASSSTSGTEYGYTF. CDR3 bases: TGTGCCAGCAGCTCGACCTCCGGGACAGAATATGGCTACACCTTC.

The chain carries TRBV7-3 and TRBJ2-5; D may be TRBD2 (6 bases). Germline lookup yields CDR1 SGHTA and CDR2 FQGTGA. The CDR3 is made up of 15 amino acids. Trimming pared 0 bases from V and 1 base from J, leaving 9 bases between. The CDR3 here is CASSLTSGLQETQYF. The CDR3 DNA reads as TGTGCCAGCAGCTTAACTAGCGGACTCCAAGAGACCCAGTACTTC.

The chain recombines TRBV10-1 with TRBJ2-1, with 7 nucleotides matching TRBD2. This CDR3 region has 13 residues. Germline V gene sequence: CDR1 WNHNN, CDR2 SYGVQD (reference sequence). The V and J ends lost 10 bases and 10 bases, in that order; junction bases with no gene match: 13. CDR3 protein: CAILGRQFGEQFF. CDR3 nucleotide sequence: TGCGCCATCCTCGGGAGGCAATTCGGGGAGCAGTTCTTC.

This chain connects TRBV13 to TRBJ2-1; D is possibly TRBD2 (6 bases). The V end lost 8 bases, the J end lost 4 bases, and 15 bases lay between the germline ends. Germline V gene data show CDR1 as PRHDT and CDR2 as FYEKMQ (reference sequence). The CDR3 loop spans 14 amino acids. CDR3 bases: TGTGCCAGCGGTCACGGGGGAAGTTACAATGAGCAGTTCTTC. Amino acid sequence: CASGHGGSYNEQFF.

The CDR3 region has the DNA TGTGCCAGCAGCGACGGACTAGCGGGGGCAGATACGCAGTATTTT. Protein: CASSDGLAGADTQYF. The rearrangement uses TRBV4-2 and TRBJ2-3; TRBD2 matches 13 bases. V lost 5 bases and J lost 4; bases outside the gene matches: 3. The CDR3 has 15 amino acids. Per germline, CDR1 LGHNA and CDR2 YNFKEQ.

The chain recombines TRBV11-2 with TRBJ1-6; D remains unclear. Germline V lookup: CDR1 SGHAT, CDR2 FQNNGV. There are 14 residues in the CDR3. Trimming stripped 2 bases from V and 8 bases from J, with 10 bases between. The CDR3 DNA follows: TGTGCCAGCAGCTTAAACGGGGTTGATTCACCCCTCCACTTT. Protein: CASSLNGVDSPLHF.

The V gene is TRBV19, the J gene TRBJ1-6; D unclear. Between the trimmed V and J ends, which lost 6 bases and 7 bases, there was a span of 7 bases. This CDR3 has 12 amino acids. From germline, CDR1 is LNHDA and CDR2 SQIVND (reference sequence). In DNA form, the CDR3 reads TGTGCCAGTAGGGCATGGAATTCACCCCTCCACTTT. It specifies CASRAWNSPLHF.

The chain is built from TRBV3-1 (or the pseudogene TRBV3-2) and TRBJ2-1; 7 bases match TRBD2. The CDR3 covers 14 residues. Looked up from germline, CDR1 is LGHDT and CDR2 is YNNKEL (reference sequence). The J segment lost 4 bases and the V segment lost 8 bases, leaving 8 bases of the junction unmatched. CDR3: CASQTAGRYNEQFF. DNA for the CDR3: TGTGCCAGCCAAACAGCGGGGCGATACAATGAGCAGTTCTTC.

Here the CDR3 reads CASSTRSQETQYF. Here the CDR3 DNA reads TGTGCCAGTTCGACTAGGAGCCAAGAGACCCAGTACTTC. The chain combines TRBV7-2 with TRBJ2-5; TRBD2 is a possible D gene (6 bases). The CDR3 runs 13 residues. Germline V gene data show CDR1 as SGHTA and CDR2 as FQGNSA. The germline V and J ends were trimmed by 9 bases and 1 base, with 12 bases remaining between them. Full variable domain (rest looked up from reference TRBV7-2 and TRBJ2-5): GAGVSQSPSNKVTEKGKDVELRCDPISGHTALYWYRQSLGQGLEFLIYFQGNSAPDKSGLPSDRFSAERTGGSVSTLTIQRTQQEDSAVYLCASSTRSQETQYFGPGTRLLVL.

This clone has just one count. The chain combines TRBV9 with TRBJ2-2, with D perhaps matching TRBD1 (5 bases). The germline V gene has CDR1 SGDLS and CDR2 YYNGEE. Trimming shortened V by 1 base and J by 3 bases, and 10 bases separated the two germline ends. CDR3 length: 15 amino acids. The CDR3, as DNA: TGTGCCAGCAGCGTAAGGGGATCCGACACCGGGGAGCTGTTTTTT. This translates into CASSVRGSDTGELFF.

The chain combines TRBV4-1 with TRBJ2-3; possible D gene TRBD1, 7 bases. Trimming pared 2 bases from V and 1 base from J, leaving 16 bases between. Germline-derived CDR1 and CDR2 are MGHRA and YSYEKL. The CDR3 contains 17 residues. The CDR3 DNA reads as TGCGCCAGCAGCCAACCCGGCAGGGGGGCTGGCACAGATACGCAGTATTTT. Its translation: CASSQPGRGAGTDTQYF.

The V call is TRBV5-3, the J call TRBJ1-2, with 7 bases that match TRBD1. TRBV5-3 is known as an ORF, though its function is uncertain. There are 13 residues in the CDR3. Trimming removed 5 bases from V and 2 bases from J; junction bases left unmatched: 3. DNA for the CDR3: TGTGCCAGAAGTGCGACAGGGAACTATGGCTACACCTTC. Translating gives CARSATGNYGYTF.

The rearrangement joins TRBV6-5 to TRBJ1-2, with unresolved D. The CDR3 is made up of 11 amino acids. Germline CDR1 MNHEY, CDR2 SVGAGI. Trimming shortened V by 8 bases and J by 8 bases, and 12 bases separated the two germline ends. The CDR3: CASGGNMGYTF. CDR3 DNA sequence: TGTGCCAGCGGAGGGAATATGGGCTACACCTTC.